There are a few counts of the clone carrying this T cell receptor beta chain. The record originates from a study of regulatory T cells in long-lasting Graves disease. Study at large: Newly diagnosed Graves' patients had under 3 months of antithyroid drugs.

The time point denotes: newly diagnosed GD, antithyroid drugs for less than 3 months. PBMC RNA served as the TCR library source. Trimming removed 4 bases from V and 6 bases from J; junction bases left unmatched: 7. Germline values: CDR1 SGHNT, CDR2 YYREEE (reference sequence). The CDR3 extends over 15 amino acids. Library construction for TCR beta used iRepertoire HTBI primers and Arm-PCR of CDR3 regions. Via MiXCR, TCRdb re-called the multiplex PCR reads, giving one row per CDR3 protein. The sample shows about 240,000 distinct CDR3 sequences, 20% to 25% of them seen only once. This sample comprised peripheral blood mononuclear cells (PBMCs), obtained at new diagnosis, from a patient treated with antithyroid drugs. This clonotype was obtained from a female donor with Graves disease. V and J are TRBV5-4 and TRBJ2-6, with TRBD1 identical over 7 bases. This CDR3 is CASSPQGKQANVLTF. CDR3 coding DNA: TGTGCCAGCAGCCCACAGGGGAAACAGGCCAACGTCCTGACTTTC. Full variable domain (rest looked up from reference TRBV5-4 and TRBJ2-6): ETGVTQSPTHLIKTRGQQVTLRCSSQSGHNTVSWYQQALGQGPQFIFQYYREEENGRGNFPPRFSGLQFPNYSSELNVNALELDDSALYLCASSPQGKQANVLTFGAGSRLTVL.